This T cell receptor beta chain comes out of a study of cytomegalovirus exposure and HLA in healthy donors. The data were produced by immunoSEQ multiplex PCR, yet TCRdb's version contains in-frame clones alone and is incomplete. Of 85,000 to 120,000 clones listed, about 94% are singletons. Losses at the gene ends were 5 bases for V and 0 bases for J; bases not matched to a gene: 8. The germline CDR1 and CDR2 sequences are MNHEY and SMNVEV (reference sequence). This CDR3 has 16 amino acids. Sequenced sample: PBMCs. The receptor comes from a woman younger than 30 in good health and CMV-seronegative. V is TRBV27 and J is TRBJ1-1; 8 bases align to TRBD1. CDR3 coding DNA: TGTGCCAGCAGTCCACGGACAGGGAGGGTGAACACTGAAGCTTTCTTT. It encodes CASSPRTGRVNTEAFF.